This T cell receptor (beta chain) was documented in a study of human T cells and chemical hapten exposure. Specified time point: patch test 1, 2 weeks after DPC sensitization. The treatment was: therapeutic diphenylcyclopropenone sensitization with weekly scalp DPC. TCRdb recomputed calls from the RACE reads with MiXCR, one row per CDR3 protein. The sample records 95,000 to 150,000 distinct CDR3 sequences, about 13% being singletons. This TCR was recovered from a man aged 18 to 30 with alopecia areata. Some clones in this sample may be carry-over from other donors' samples. Here the sequenced sample was whole blood, taken in connection with sensitization to the hapten diphenylcyclopropenone (DPC).

CDR3 bases: TGCAGTGCGAGACTAGCGGGGTTTGCCGGGGAGCTGTTTTTT. This gives the protein CSARLAGFAGELFF. The chain is built from TRBV20-1 and TRBJ2-2; 11 bases fit TRBD2. In germline, CDR1 is DFQATT, CDR2 SNEGSKA (reference sequence). CDR3 length: 14 amino acids. V shed 6 bases, J shed 6 bases, and the junction held 6 bases outside the gene matches.